The entry below gives a single T cell receptor beta chain sequence along with its context. The entry originates in a study of response to subunit inactivated influenza vaccine. TCRdb fed the RT-PCR reads into MiXCR, producing one record per CDR3 protein. The table shows 710,000 or so distinct CDR3 sequences, with around a sixth occurring only once. The sample here was PBMCs from blood, taken roughly 12 days after vaccination. The receptor was isolated from a man aged 50 to 60 who received an inactivated influenza vaccine.

This CDR3 is CAWSVEPTGVWEQYF. As DNA, the CDR3 is TGTGCCTGGAGTGTAGAACCCACAGGGGTCTGGGAGCAGTACTTC. The rearrangement links TRBV30 to TRBJ2-7; TRBD1 matches 7 bases. The ends lost 0 bases at V and 7 bases at J; junction bases unmatched: 12. Looked up from germline, CDR1 is GTSNPN and CDR2 is SVGIG (reference sequence). This CDR3 is 15 amino acids long.